The 22 T cell receptor beta chains below come from one sample, sequenced in a study of blood T cell repertoires in COVID-19. This table comes from immunoSEQ multiplex PCR, and its TCRdb copy is limited to in-frame clones, with some not included. The sample has 130,000 or so clones, over 80% seen once; the top ten hold around 1.6%. Sample: peripheral blood. These receptors were taken from a human donor in a cohort sampled during active COVID-19.

This chain links TRBV18 with TRBJ2-5; D uncertain. The length of the CDR3 is 11 residues. V was cut by 5 bases and J by 6 bases, with 7 bases left in between. Germline V gives CDR1 KGHSH, CDR2 LQKENI. In nucleotides, the CDR3 is TGTGCCAGCTCAAATGAGAAGACCCAGTACTTC. Residues: CASSNEKTQYF.

The gene calls are TRBV30 and TRBJ1-2; no firm D call. CDR1 and CDR2 from the germline V gene are GTSNPN and SVGIG (reference sequence). V dropped 0 bases and J dropped 8 bases, with 10 bases sitting between them. The CDR3 totals 12 residues. The CDR3 DNA reads as TGTGCCTGGAGTGTACGGGCGGGCGGCTACACCTTC. It yields the protein CAWSVRAGGYTF.

The chain has TRBV10-3 and TRBJ1-5; D possibly corresponds to TRBD1 (6 bases). Per the germline V gene, CDR1 is ENHRY and CDR2 is SYGVKD. The V end lost 4 bases, the J end lost 8 bases, and 12 bases lay between the germline ends. This CDR3 comprises 13 residues. The CDR3 sequence: CAISAGGGEPQHF. The CDR3 DNA follows: TGTGCCATCAGTGCGGGGGGCGGGGAGCCCCAGCATTTT.

This chain connects TRBV5-1 to TRBJ2-1; 12 bases line up with TRBD2. From germline, CDR1 is SGHRS and CDR2 YFSETQ. This CDR3 comprises 15 residues. The V segment lost 8 bases and the J segment 8 bases; nucleotides outside the gene matches: 11. The CDR3 DNA reads as TGCGCCAGTCAGGATGGGACTAGCGGGTTGGATGAGCAGTTCTTC. Amino acids: CASQDGTSGLDEQFF.

The V call is TRBV6-5, the J call TRBJ2-7; 13 positions agree with TRBD2. Trimming at V came to 5 bases and at J to 4 bases, leaving 2 bases not matched to a gene. CDR1 and CDR2 (germline): MNHEY, SVGAGI. The CDR3 has 14 amino acids. As DNA, the CDR3 is TGTGCCAGCAGTCGGGGACTAGCGGGGTACGAGCAGTACTTC. Translation: CASSRGLAGYEQYF.

V is TRBV19 and J is TRBJ2-2; D possibly corresponds to TRBD1 (6 bases). V shed 8 bases and J shed 1 base, with 14 bases lying between them. The CDR3 sequence is 15 residues long. Germline values: CDR1 LNHDA, CDR2 SQIVND (reference sequence). The CDR3: CASGAPGQNTGELFF. DNA for the CDR3: TGTGCCAGTGGGGCTCCGGGACAGAACACCGGGGAGCTGTTTTTT.

This clone came up a few times. The CDR3 region has the DNA TGTGCCACCAGCGGGGATCCGGGCAGGGGGCTTGATCAAGAGACCCAGTACTTC. Amino acid sequence: CATSGDPGRGLDQETQYF. The chain links TRBV15 to TRBJ2-5, with TRBD1 matching 8 bases. Trimming took 5 bases from V and 2 from J; bases not matched to a gene: 16. This CDR3 region has 18 residues. In germline, CDR1 is LNHNV, CDR2 YYDKDF (reference sequence).

Points on this clone: This sequence may be a read error, since a much larger clone differs from it by one base. The chain couples TRBV7-2 to TRBJ1-1; the match to TRBD1 covers 9 bases. J gave up 0 bases and V 5 bases, and 4 bases lay outside the gene matches. From germline, CDR1 is SGHTA and CDR2 FQGNSA. There are 15 residues in the CDR3. The CDR3 loop reads CASSPRTGVNTEAFF. The CDR3 nucleotides are TGTGCCAGCAGCCCTAGGACAGGGGTGAACACTGAAGCTTTCTTT.

V and J are TRBV5-8 and TRBJ2-4, with 8 nucleotides matching TRBD1. V lost 3 bases, J lost 9 bases, and 8 bases stayed unmatched. The CDR3 has 14 amino acids. Germline values: CDR1 SGHTS, CDR2 YDEGEE. The CDR3 spells CASSSRQGFTIQYF. DNA for the CDR3: TGTGCCAGCAGCTCAAGACAGGGGTTCACCATTCAGTACTTC.

The rearrangement joins TRBV5-1 to TRBJ2-7; 10 bases fit TRBD1. V lost 3 bases, J lost 5 bases, and 8 bases stayed unmatched. The CDR3 extends over 15 amino acids. The germline gives CDR1 SGHRS, CDR2 YFSETQ. CDR3 protein: CASSSGTGAMHEQYF. The CDR3 DNA reads TGCGCCAGCAGCTCCGGGACAGGGGCGATGCACGAGCAGTACTTC.

This chain connects TRBV25-1 to TRBJ2-5; D remains ambiguous. Deletions cut 3 bases from V and 1 base from J, with 15 bases between. This CDR3 region has 16 residues. Germline lookup yields CDR1 MGHDK and CDR2 SYGVNS. The CDR3 here is CASSEPPFSGQETQYF. CDR3 DNA: TGTGCCAGCAGTGAGCCCCCTTTTTCAGGCCAAGAGACCCAGTACTTC.

J is TRBJ2-1 and V is TRBV11-1, with TRBD2 as a possible D gene (5 bases). Germline V gene sequence: CDR1 SGHAT, CDR2 FQDESV (reference sequence). This CDR3 comprises 13 residues. Trimming stripped 3 bases from V and 8 bases from J, with 11 bases between. The CDR3 DNA reads TGTGCCAGCAGCTTTCGGACTTTCGATGAGCAGTTCTTC. Translating it yields CASSFRTFDEQFF.

This rearrangement joins TRBV19 to TRBJ2-1; 10 bases map to TRBD2. V lost 4 bases, J lost 7 bases, and 4 bases stayed unmatched. This CDR3 is built from 14 residues. Germline V gene data show CDR1 as LNHDA and CDR2 as SQIVND (reference sequence). The CDR3 bases are TGTGCCAGTAGTAGGACTAGCGGAGGGAATGAGCAGTTCTTC. This gives the protein CASSRTSGGNEQFF.

Note on this clone: Distinct nucleotide sequences in the sample also encode this CDR3. The chain links TRBV28 to TRBJ1-5, with unresolved D. There are 12 residues in the CDR3. Germline V CDR1 and CDR2: MDHEN, SYDVKM. The germline V and J ends were trimmed by 5 bases and 4 bases, with 6 bases remaining between them. CDR3 in amino acids: CASSLVNQPQHF. CDR3 coding DNA: TGTGCCAGCAGTCTAGTGAATCAGCCCCAGCATTTT.

The rearrangement uses TRBV7-9 and TRBJ2-3, with D maybe TRBD2 (7 bases). Germline V gene data show CDR1 as SEHNR and CDR2 as FQNEAQ (reference sequence). V was clipped by 5 bases and J by 3 bases, with 15 bases between them. The CDR3 has 15 residues. This CDR3 is CASSPGGLGTDTQYF. CDR3 sequence (DNA): TGTGCCAGCAGCCCCGGGGGGCTTGGAACAGATACGCAGTATTTT. Complete variable domain (other parts from reference TRBV7-9 and TRBJ2-3): DTGVSQNPRHKITKRGQNVTFRCDPISEHNRLYWYRQTLGQGPEFLTYFQNEAQLEKSRLLSDRFSAERPKGSFSTLEIQRTEQGDSAMYLCASSPGGLGTDTQYFGPGTRLTVL.

The table lists this clone with many counts. This chain uses TRBV28 with TRBJ2-1, with 8 bases matching TRBD2. The CDR3 consists of 12 residues. Germline CDR1 MDHEN, CDR2 SYDVKM. V lost 4 bases and J lost 10; bases outside the gene matches: 3. CDR3 nucleotides: TGTGCCAGCAGTTCATTAGCGGGGGAGCAGTTCTTC. This gives the protein CASSSLAGEQFF.

The chain couples TRBV7-2 to TRBJ2-1; the D gene is possibly TRBD2 (6 bases). In germline, CDR1 is SGHTA, CDR2 FQGNSA. This CDR3 contains 14 residues. V lost 5 bases and J 6 bases, leaving 14 bases between the germline ends. The DNA for the CDR3 is TGTGCCAGCAGCCAGGAGGGAGCGTTCAATGAGCAGTTCTTC. The encoded protein is CASSQEGAFNEQFF.

The J gene is TRBJ2-3, the V gene TRBV5-1; D possibly corresponds to TRBD2 (6 bases). The CDR3 is made up of 15 amino acids. Germline CDR1 SGHRS, CDR2 YFSETQ. The V gene lost 1 base and the J gene lost 4 bases, with 13 bases spanning the gap. The CDR3, as DNA: TGCGCCAGCAGCTTGAGCTGGAGGGGATCAGATACGCAGTATTTT. Encoded protein: CASSLSWRGSDTQYF.

The table lists this clone with a few counts. The chain has TRBV11-2 and TRBJ1-6, with D perhaps matching TRBD1 (6 bases). The CDR3 is 15 residues long. V shed 5 bases and J shed 10 bases, with 18 bases lying between them. In germline, CDR1 is SGHAT, CDR2 FQNNGV. CDR3: CASSPQRGRNSPLHF. The CDR3 region has the DNA TGTGCCAGCAGCCCCCAGCGGGGGCGAAACTCACCCCTCCACTTT. The full variable domain, rest sourced from reference TRBV11-2 and TRBJ1-6, is EAGVAQSPRYKIIEKRQSVAFWCNPISGHATLYWYQQILGQGPKLLIQFQNNGVVDDSQLPKDRFSAERLKGVDSTLKIQPAKLEDSAVYLCASSPQRGRNSPLHFGNGTRLTVT.

This clone was detected only once. The rearrangement joins TRBV19 to TRBJ1-5; no clear D. Germline V gene lookup returns CDR1 LNHDA and CDR2 SQIVND (reference sequence). Deletions cut 0 bases from V and 6 bases from J, with 15 bases between. This CDR3 contains 16 residues. This chain's CDR3 is CASSIDLAGFSQPQHF. CDR3 nucleotides: TGTGCCAGTAGTATAGATCTGGCAGGTTTCTCTCAGCCCCAGCATTTT.

This sequence joins TRBV21-1 and TRBJ2-5; the D segment call TRBD1 is taken from the table without a DNA check. TRBV21-1 is termed a pseudogene. This CDR3 spans 17 amino acids. This CDR3 is CASSKWSGGRGQETQYF. CDR3 nucleotide sequence: TGTGCCAGCAGCAAATGGTCAGGGGGCAGGGGGCAAGAGACCCAGTACTTC.

V and J are TRBV11-2 and TRBJ1-2; 7 nucleotides align to TRBD1. This CDR3 has 14 amino acids. The germline CDR1 and CDR2 sequences are SGHAT and FQNNGV. Trimming cost V 7 bases and J 5 bases; bases outside gene matches: 10. The CDR3 is CASNQGDRGYGYTF. In nucleotides, the CDR3 is TGTGCCAGCAACCAGGGGGACCGCGGTTATGGCTACACCTTC.